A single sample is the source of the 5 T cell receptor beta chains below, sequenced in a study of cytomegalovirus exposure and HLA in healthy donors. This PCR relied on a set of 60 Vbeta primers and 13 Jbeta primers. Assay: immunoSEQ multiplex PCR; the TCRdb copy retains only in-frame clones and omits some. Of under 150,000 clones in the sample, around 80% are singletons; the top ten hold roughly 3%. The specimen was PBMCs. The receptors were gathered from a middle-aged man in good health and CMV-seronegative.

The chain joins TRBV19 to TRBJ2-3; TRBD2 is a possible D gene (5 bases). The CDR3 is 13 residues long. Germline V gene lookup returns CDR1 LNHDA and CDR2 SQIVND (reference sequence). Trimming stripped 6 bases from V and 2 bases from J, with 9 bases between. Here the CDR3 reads CASRRATTDTQYF. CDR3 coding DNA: TGTGCCAGTAGGAGGGCTACCACAGATACGCAGTATTTT. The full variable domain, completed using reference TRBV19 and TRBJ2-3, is DGGITQSPKYLFRKEGQNVTLSCEQNLNHDAMYWYRQDPGQGLRLIYYSQIVNDFQKGDIAEGYSVSREKKESFPLTVTSAQKNPTAFYLCASRRATTDTQYFGPGTRLTVL.

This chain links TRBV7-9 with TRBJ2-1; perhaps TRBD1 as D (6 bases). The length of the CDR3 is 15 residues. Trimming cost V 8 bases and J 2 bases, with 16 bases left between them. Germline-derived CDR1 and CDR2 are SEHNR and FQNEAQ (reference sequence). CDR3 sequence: CASAHGRTAYNEQFF. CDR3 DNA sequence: TGTGCCAGCGCACATGGACGGACAGCCTACAATGAGCAGTTCTTC. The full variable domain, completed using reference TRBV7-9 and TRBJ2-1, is DTGVSQNPRHKITKRGQNVTFRCDPISEHNRLYWYRQTLGQGPEFLTYFQNEAQLEKSRLLSDRFSAERPKGSFSTLEIQRTEQGDSAMYLCASAHGRTAYNEQFFGPGTRLTVL.

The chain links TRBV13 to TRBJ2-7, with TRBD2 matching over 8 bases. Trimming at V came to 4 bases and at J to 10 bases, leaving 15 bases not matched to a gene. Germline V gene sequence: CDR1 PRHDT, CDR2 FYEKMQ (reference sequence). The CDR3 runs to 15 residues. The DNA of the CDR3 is TGTGCCAGCAGCTCGACGGGGGGGGCCGCACCCGCCCAGTACTTC. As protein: CASSSTGGAAPAQYF.

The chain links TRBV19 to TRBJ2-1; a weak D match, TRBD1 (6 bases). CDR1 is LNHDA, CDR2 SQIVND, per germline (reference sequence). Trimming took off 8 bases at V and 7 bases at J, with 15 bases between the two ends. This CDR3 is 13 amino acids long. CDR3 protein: CASGPLGANEQFF. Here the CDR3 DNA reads TGTGCCAGTGGTCCGTTGGGGGCGAATGAGCAGTTCTTC.

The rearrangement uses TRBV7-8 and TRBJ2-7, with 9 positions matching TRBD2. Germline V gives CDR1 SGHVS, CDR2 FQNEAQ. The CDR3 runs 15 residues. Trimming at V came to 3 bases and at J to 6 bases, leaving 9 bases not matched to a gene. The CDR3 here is CASSLEGLAIAEQYF. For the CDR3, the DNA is TGTGCCAGCAGCTTGGAGGGACTAGCTATCGCCGAGCAGTACTTC.